The TCR beta chain described here comes from a study of a mutant IDH1 vaccine in newly diagnosed glioma. Study summary: Vaccine dosing followed radiotherapy by 4-6 weeks, or accompanied temozolomide cycles.

In its sample, this clone was seen once. The antigen is not known. Libraries were prepared by immunoSEQ multiplex PCR; TCRdb keeps only in-frame clonotypes and omits some of them. The sample has about 34,000 clones, about 86% seen once. V lost 1 base and J 7 bases, leaving 11 bases between the germline ends. Germline loops: CDR1 SGHTA, CDR2 FQGNSA. CDR3 length: 15 amino acids. This sample's time point: week 47, end of study. In every dose of vaccine, 300 ug of mutant IDH1 20-mer peptide was given alongside topical imiquimod. Sample: PBMCs, taken from a glioma patient whose treatment included an IDH1 peptide vaccine. The receptor's source is a woman in her 30s with glioma. The chain is built from TRBV7-2 and TRBJ1-6; D call uncertain. CDR3 loop: CASSLGNAQNSPLHF. In DNA form, the CDR3 reads TGTGCCAGCAGCTTAGGGAACGCGCAGAATTCACCCCTCCACTTT.